The 5 T cell receptor beta chains listed next were all sequenced from one sample in a study of T cells after yellow fever vaccination (dated by TCRdb to between 2017 and 2020). Libraries were prepared through 5' RACE. Sequenced on an Illumina HiSeq 2500. TCRdb ran its own pipeline on the public reads, namely fastp trimming at Q25 and MiXCR clone calling, and kept in-frame beta chains. Each CDR3 protein gets just one entry, which takes the most common genes and DNA from the rows behind it. For this sample the table gives under 70,000 distinct CDR3 sequences, of which approximately 7% were detected only once. About 40% of the sample goes to the ten largest clones. The treatment or condition tag for this specimen amounts to: live attenuated yellow fever vaccine strain. Sequencing used CD8+ T cells sorted from PBMCs, obtained on the day of the first yellow fever vaccination. Receptors were obtained from a man aged 18 to 29 who received the YFV17D yellow fever vaccine.

This clonotype came up a few times. J is TRBJ2-2 and V is TRBV20-1; D is tentatively TRBD1 or TRBD2 (6 bases each). Germline-derived CDR1 and CDR2 are DFQATT and SNEGSKA (reference sequence). The V end lost 0 bases, the J end lost 2 bases, and 22 bases lay between the germline ends. This CDR3 contains 19 residues. The CDR3 loop reads CSARDLYSLGGSNTGELFF. In DNA, the CDR3 is TGCAGTGCTAGAGATCTCTATAGTTTGGGGGGCTCTAACACCGGGGAGCTGTTTTTT.

This clonotype was recorded a few times. The chain joins TRBV20-1 to TRBJ1-1; 7 nucleotides agree with TRBD1. This CDR3 is 13 amino acids long. Germline-derived CDR1 and CDR2 are DFQATT and SNEGSKA (reference sequence). The junction had 7 bases not matched to a gene; V was cut back by 5 bases and J by 4 bases. This CDR3 reads CSAVLDRVTEAFF. CDR3 DNA: TGCAGTGCTGTTCTCGACAGGGTCACTGAAGCTTTCTTT.

This chain connects TRBV6-2 or TRBV6-3 to TRBJ2-7; the D is unclear. The length of the CDR3 is 13 residues. CDR1 and CDR2 (germline): MNHEY, SVGEGT. The ends were cut back, 4 bases at V and 4 bases at J, with 11 bases in the middle. Here the CDR3 reads CASSFVYGYEQYF. In DNA form, the CDR3 reads TGTGCCAGCAGTTTCGTTTACGGGTACGAGCAGTACTTC.

This clonotype was recorded a few times. A much larger clone lies a single base off, so this may be a read error. The chain is built from TRBV13 and TRBJ2-3; D not certain. The CDR3 extends over 12 amino acids. Germline CDR1 PRHDT, CDR2 FYEKMQ (reference sequence). V dropped 4 bases and J dropped 1 base, with 3 bases sitting between them. The CDR3 is CASSSGTDTQYF. CDR3 coding DNA: TGTGCCAGCAGCTCAGGCACAGATACGCAGTATTTT.

The chain employs TRBV25-1 and TRBJ1-2, with 8 bases lining up with TRBD1. Germline trimming cut 4 bases from V and 10 bases from J; bases unmatched to any gene: 11. Germline lookup yields CDR1 MGHDK and CDR2 SYGVNS. CDR3 length: 14 residues. The CDR3 protein is CASSAGQGNLHYTF. The CDR3 bases are TGTGCCAGCAGTGCCGGACAGGGAAATTTGCACTACACCTTC.